Listed below are T cell receptor beta chains from one sample, sequenced in a study of T cells in Graves' hyperthyroidism and ophthalmopathy. TCRdb itself ran the multiplex PCR reads through MiXCR, one entry per CDR3 protein. The sample shows 660,000 or so distinct CDR3 sequences, about a fifth of them seen only once. Source material: blood. Receptor source: a man aged 30 to 39 with Graves' ophthalmopathy. Each CDR3 is given with its conserved first and last residue. A D gene is named only where the DNA matches it firmly. Expanded clones get a size class; other rows say once, few or many, or leave the size out.

D | size | J | V | CDR3 | DNA
TRBD1 | NA | TRBJ2-7 | TRBV3-1 | CASSRTSDRVYSYEQYF | TGTGCCAGCAGCCGAACTTCAGACAGGGTTTACTCCTACGAGCAGTACTTC
NA | NA | TRBJ2-3 | TRBV4-3 | CASSQDGSETTDTQYF | TGCGCCAGCAGCCAAGATGGTAGCGAGACGACAGATACGCAGTATTTT
NA | few | TRBJ2-5 | TRBV19 | CASSIRDNLPETQYF | TGTGCCAGTAGTATAAGGGACAACCTGCCAGAGACCCAGTACTTC
NA | NA | TRBJ2-1 | TRBV20-1 | CSASRPPYNEQFF | TGCAGTGCTAGTCGTCCACCGTACAATGAGCAGTTCTTC
NA | NA | TRBJ2-1 | TRBV6-1 | CASSEALQGWERQFF | TGTGCCAGCAGTGAAGCATTACAGGGATGGGAAAGGCAGTTCTTC
NA | many | TRBJ2-1 | TRBV5-1 | CASSPAGSYNEQFF | TGTGCCAGTAGTCCTGCGGGATCCTACAATGAGCAGTTCTTC
NA | NA | TRBJ2-3 | TRBV7-9 | CASSTRRFSTDTQYF | TGTGCCAGCAGCACCCGTCGCTTTAGCACAGATACGCAGTATTTT
NA | NA | TRBJ2-1 | TRBV27 | CASTQIKESSYNEQFF | TGTGCCAGCACCCAAATTAAGGAGAGCTCCTACAATGAGCAGTTCTTC
NA | NA | TRBJ2-1 | TRBV6-1 | CASSFGTPTYNEQFF | TGTGCCAGCAGCTTTGGGACTCCAACCTACAATGAGCAGTTCTTC
NA | many | TRBJ2-7 | TRBV28 | CASSLAAPSHEQYF | TGTGCCAGCAGTTTGGCTGCTCCGTCTCACGAGCAGTACTTC
NA | few | TRBJ1-4 | TRBV2 | CASSGTEKKLFF | TGTGCCAGCAGTGGGACAGAGAAAAAACTGTTTTTT
NA | many | TRBJ1-2 | TRBV3-1 | CASSRWGSGYTF | TGTGCCAGCAGCCGGTGGGGTAGTGGCTACACCTTC
TRBD2 | NA | TRBJ2-1 | TRBV2 | CASAGFGGRPNEQFF | TGTGCCAGCGCAGGTTTTGGCGGGAGACCCAATGAGCAGTTCTTC
TRBD1 | many | TRBJ2-3 | TRBV7-3 | CASSFTGGGTDTQYF | TGTGCCAGCAGCTTCACAGGGGGAGGCACAGATACGCAGTATTTT
NA | few | TRBJ2-7 | TRBV27 | CASNPRQSSYEQYF | TGTGCCAGCAACCCTAGACAGAGCTCCTACGAGCAGTACTTC
NA | NA | TRBJ2-7 | TRBV10-3 | CAISESARDYEQYF | TGTGCCATCAGTGAGTCTGCGAGAGACTACGAGCAGTACTTC
NA | many | TRBJ1-4 | TRBV4-2 | CASSREGEKLFF | TGTGCCAGCAGCCGGGAAGGTGAAAAACTGTTTTTT
NA | few | TRBJ2-1 | TRBV24-1 | CATSHRGVPYNEQFF | TGTGCCACCAGCCACCGGGGAGTTCCTTACAATGAGCAGTTCTTC
NA | few | TRBJ2-7 | TRBV20-1 | CSARDPRGLISYEQYF | TGCAGTGCTAGAGATCCCCGGGGCCTGATCTCCTACGAGCAGTACTTC
TRBD1 | few | TRBJ2-7 | TRBV14 | CASSHGTGDGEQYF | TGTGCCAGCAGCCACGGGACAGGGGACGGCGAGCAGTACTTC
NA | few | TRBJ1-3 | TRBV28 | CASSLTSLSGNTIYF | TGTGCCAGCAGTTTGACTTCACTCTCTGGAAACACCATATATTTT
NA | NA | TRBJ2-2 | TRBV19 | CASGWGPGELFF | TGTGCCAGTGGGTGGGGGCCCGGGGAGCTGTTTTTT
NA | NA | TRBJ2-2 | TRBV5-6 | CASSLARLGVAGELFF | TGTGCCAGCAGCTTGGCGAGGCTAGGTGTAGCCGGGGAGCTGTTTTTT
TRBD2 | few | TRBJ2-1 | TRBV12-3/TRBV12-4 | CASSLWLAGVGTYNEQFF | TGTGCCAGCAGTTTGTGGCTAGCGGGAGTTGGAACCTACAATGAGCAGTTCTTC
TRBD2 | many | TRBJ2-2 | TRBV28 | CASSREGLDTGELFF | TGTGCCAGCAGTCGGGAGGGCCTCGACACCGGGGAGCTGTTTTTT
NA | many | TRBJ2-5 | TRBV2 | CASSEGETQYF | TGTGCCAGCAGTGAAGGGGAGACCCAGTACTTC
TRBD1 | NA | TRBJ1-1 | TRBV6-1 | CASSLTGGAYPEAFF | TGTGCCAGCAGCTTGACAGGGGGAGCTTACCCTGAAGCTTTCTTT
NA | NA | TRBJ2-2 | TRBV4-3 | CASSQDRRGLGTGELFF | TGCGCCAGCAGCCAAGATCGCCGGGGCTTGGGAACCGGGGAGCTGTTTTTT
NA | NA | TRBJ2-3 | TRBV7-2 | CASSLGGSETDTQYF | TGTGCCAGCAGCTTAGGGGGTAGCGAGACAGATACGCAGTATTTT
NA | few | TRBJ2-2 | TRBV2 | CASRPELGGELFF | TGTGCCAGCCGCCCGGAGTTGGGCGGGGAGCTGTTTTTT
TRBD2 | few | TRBJ2-1 | TRBV6-2/TRBV6-3 | CASRKLAGGPSEQFF | TGTGCCAGCAGGAAACTAGCGGGAGGGCCTAGTGAGCAGTTCTTC
NA | few | TRBJ2-1 | TRBV10-3 | CAISDHGGHNEQFF | TGTGCCATCAGTGATCATGGGGGGCACAATGAGCAGTTCTTC
TRBD1 | NA | TRBJ1-5 | TRBV20-1 | CSARVSPGQGGNQPQHF | TGCAGTGCTAGAGTCTCTCCGGGACAGGGAGGAAATCAGCCCCAGCATTTT
NA | few | TRBJ2-7 | TRBV12-3/TRBV12-4 | CASSPFLTGEQYF | TGTGCCAGCAGTCCCTTCTTGACGGGGGAGCAGTACTTC
TRBD1 | many | TRBJ2-7 | TRBV27 | CASSLDRRSSYEQYF | TGTGCCAGCAGTTTGGACAGGAGGAGCTCCTACGAGCAGTACTTC
TRBD2 | few | TRBJ2-7 | TRBV28 | CAGSSGRVGEQYF | TGTGCCGGTTCTAGCGGGAGGGTGGGGGAGCAGTACTTC
NA | many | TRBJ1-5 | TRBV12-3/TRBV12-4 | CASSLASTSGNQPQHF | TGTGCCAGCAGTTTAGCTTCGACATCAGGCAATCAGCCCCAGCATTTT
TRBD2 | NA | TRBJ2-3 | TRBV20-1 | CSARSGRVSTDTQYF | TGCAGTGCCCGTAGCGGGAGGGTTAGCACAGATACGCAGTATTTT
TRBD1 | NA | TRBJ2-3 | TRBV9 | CASSGQGATDTQYF | TGTGCCAGCTCGGGACAGGGGGCCACAGATACGCAGTATTTT
NA | few | TRBJ2-1 | TRBV14 | CASSQVQNSYNEQFF | TGTGCCAGCAGCCAAGTCCAGAACTCCTACAATGAGCAGTTCTTC
NA | NA | TRBJ2-7 | TRBV29-1 | CSVELAGVPYEQYF | TGCAGCGTTGAACTCGCAGGGGTCCCTTACGAGCAGTACTTC
NA | many | TRBJ2-7 | TRBV30 | CAWRAKTGTPYEQYF | TGTGCCTGGAGGGCTAAAACCGGGACCCCTTACGAGCAGTACTTC
TRBD2 | NA | TRBJ2-7 | TRBV27 | CASSYLLAGAYEQYF | TGTGCCAGCAGTTACTTACTAGCGGGAGCCTACGAGCAGTACTTC
TRBD1 | NA | TRBJ1-3 | TRBV9 | CASSLRTGGNTIYF | TGTGCCAGCAGCCTCAGGACAGGGGGAAACACCATATATTTT
NA | few | TRBJ1-1 | TRBV7-9 | CASTLGDANTEAFF | TGTGCCAGCACCCTGGGAGACGCTAACACTGAAGCTTTCTTT
TRBD1 | few | TRBJ1-6 | TRBV7-2 | CASSLRQGGSPLHF | TGTGCCAGCAGCCTCCGACAGGGTGGTTCACCCCTCCACTTT
NA | few | TRBJ2-7 | TRBV7-9 | CASSVGGIYEQYF | TGTGCCAGCAGCGTAGGGGGGATCTACGAGCAGTACTTC
TRBD2 | NA | TRBJ2-5 | TRBV7-2 | CASSFTGGGGGAQYF | TGTGCCAGCAGCTTTACCGGGGGGGGGGGGGGGGCCCAGTACTTC
TRBD1 | NA | TRBJ2-7 | TRBV28 | CASSSPGQGFYEQYF | TGTGCCAGCAGTTCTCCGGGACAGGGTTTTTACGAGCAGTACTTC